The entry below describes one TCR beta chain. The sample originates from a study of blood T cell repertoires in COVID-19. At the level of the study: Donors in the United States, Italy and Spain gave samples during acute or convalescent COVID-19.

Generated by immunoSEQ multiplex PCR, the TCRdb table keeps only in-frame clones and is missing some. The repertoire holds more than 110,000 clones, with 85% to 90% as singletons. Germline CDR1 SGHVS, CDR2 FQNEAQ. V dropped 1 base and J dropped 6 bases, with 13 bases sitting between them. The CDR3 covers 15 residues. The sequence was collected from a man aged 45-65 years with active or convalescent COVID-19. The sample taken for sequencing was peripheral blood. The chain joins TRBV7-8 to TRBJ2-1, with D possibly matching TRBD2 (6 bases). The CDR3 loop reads CASSLVGGPGNEQFF. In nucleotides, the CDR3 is TGTGCCAGCAGCTTAGTAGGAGGGCCTGGCAATGAGCAGTTCTTC.